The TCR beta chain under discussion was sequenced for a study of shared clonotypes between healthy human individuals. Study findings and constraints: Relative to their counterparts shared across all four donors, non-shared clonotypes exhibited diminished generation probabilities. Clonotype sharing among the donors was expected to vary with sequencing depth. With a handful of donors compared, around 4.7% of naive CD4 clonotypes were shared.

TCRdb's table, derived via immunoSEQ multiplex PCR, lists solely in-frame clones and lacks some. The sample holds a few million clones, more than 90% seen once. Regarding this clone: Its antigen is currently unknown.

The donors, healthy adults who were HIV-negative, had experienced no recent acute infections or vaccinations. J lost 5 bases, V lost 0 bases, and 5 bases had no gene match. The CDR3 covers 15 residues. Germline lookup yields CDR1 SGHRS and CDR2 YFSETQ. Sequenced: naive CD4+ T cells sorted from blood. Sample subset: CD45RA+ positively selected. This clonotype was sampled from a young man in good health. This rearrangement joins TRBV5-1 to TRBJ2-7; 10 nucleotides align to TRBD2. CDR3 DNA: TGCGCCAGCAGCTTGGGTCCAGCGGGAGGGAACGAGCAGTACTTC. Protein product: CASSLGPAGGNEQYF.